The 15 T cell receptor beta chains given below trace back to one sample, sequenced in a study of T cell clonality in common variable immunodeficiency. Broader study findings: Common variable immunodeficiency TCR beta sequences reportedly had fewer deletions and N-nucleotide insertions.

No antigen has been assigned to these receptors. Using immunoSEQ multiplex PCR, the repertoire was profiled, and TCRdb retains in-frame clones only, with some absent. The sample was found to contain about 42,000 clones, and every one recurs. Sequencing used peripheral blood mononuclear cells. These receptors were obtained from a human donor with common variable immunodeficiency.

This clone was seen at least ten times. From the germline J gene comes the end of the CDR3, since the read stops 3 residues before it. The chain joins TRBV30 to TRBJ1-5, with 7 bases lining up with TRBD1. The CDR3 has 16 amino acids. Losses at the gene ends were 2 bases for V and 3 bases for J; bases not matched to a gene: 10. Germline V gene data show CDR1 as GTSNPN and CDR2 as SVGIG (reference sequence). CDR3 DNA, as far as it was read: TGTGCCTGGAGTCGATCCAGGGGGATGGACAATCAGCCC. Amino acids: CAWSRSRGMDNQP. The complete CDR3 sequence is CAWSRSRGMDNQPQHF.

This clone was detected a few times. With the read ending 3 residues before the CDR3 end, the germline J gene is used to fill in that end. The gene calls are TRBV7-9 and TRBJ1-5; TRBD1 matches at 8 bases. The trim removed 4 bases at V and 8 bases at J, leaving 4 bases unmatched. The CDR3 runs to 13 residues. Germline lookup yields CDR1 SEHNR and CDR2 FQNEAQ (reference sequence). CDR3 DNA, as far as it was read: TGTGCCAGCAGCTCAGGGGGCGGGAAGCCC. This encodes CASSSGGGKP. In full, the CDR3 reads CASSSGGGKPQHF. Variable domain in full (rest from reference TRBV7-9 and TRBJ1-5): DTGVSQNPRHKITKRGQNVTFRCDPISEHNRLYWYRQTLGQGPEFLTYFQNEAQLEKSRLLSDRFSAERPKGSFSTLEIQRTEQGDSAMYLCASSSGGGKPQHFGDGTRLSIL.

This clone was observed many times. Read sequence stops 3 residues before the CDR3 end, and the germline J gene provides the missing end. The gene calls are TRBV18 and TRBJ2-1; 13 nucleotides match TRBD2. There are 17 residues in the CDR3. Per the germline V gene, CDR1 is KGHSH and CDR2 is LQKENI. After removal of 0 bases from V and 8 bases from J, the junction contained 7 bases not matched to a gene. CDR3 DNA (partial): TGTGCCAGCTCACCACCGTTACTAGCGGGAGGGAGTGATGAG. This codes for CASSPPLLAGGSDE. Given in full, the CDR3 is CASSPPLLAGGSDEQFF.

This clone was observed a handful of times. The observed sequence ends 3 residues before the CDR3 terminus, with the missing tail filled in from the germline J gene. The J gene is TRBJ1-6, the V gene TRBV18; maybe TRBD1 (5 bases). This CDR3 comprises 17 residues. The V end lost 2 bases, the J end lost 4 bases, and 15 bases lay between the germline ends. CDR1 is KGHSH, CDR2 LQKENI, per germline. The DNA read from the CDR3 is TGTGCCAGCTCACCAGTACAGGTTTTTGGTTATAATTCACCC. This codes for CASSPVQVFGYNSP. The entire CDR3 is CASSPVQVFGYNSPLHF.

This clone has only a few counts. The CDR3 end is not reached by the read, which stops 3 residues before it; the germline J gene fills it in. The chain links TRBV6-2 or TRBV6-3 to TRBJ1-5, with 9 bases fitting TRBD1. The CDR3 has 15 amino acids. Germline V gene data show CDR1 as MNHEY and CDR2 as SVGEGT. The ends lost 6 bases at V and 5 bases at J; junction bases unmatched: 8. CDR3 bases read: TGTGCCAGCAGGCCCCCCGGGACAGGGTATCAGCCC. Protein: CASRPPGTGYQP. The CDR3 reads in full as CASRPPGTGYQPQHF.

As concerns this clone: Read coverage stops 3 residues before the CDR3 terminus; the germline J gene supplies the remainder. The chain uses TRBV19 and TRBJ2-5; 12 bases agree with TRBD2. V lost 5 bases, J lost 3 bases, and 10 bases stayed unmatched. CDR1 and CDR2 from the germline V gene are LNHDA and SQIVND (reference sequence). The CDR3 is 17 residues long. CDR3: CASSGHPGLAGEETQYF. The CDR3 bases that were read are TGTGCCAGTAGTGGTCACCCGGGACTAGCGGGTGAAGAGACC.

Concerning this clone itself: The read ends 3 residues early relative to the CDR3; the germline J gene fills the gap. The chain employs TRBV18 and TRBJ2-4, with TRBD1 matching over 10 bases. After removal of 3 bases from V and 1 base from J, the junction contained 3 bases not matched to a gene. Germline assignment: CDR1 KGHSH and CDR2 LQKENI. The CDR3 has 16 residues. The CDR3 DNA, read in part, is TGTGCCAGCTCACCGGGACAGGGGACTGCCAAAAACATT. Its translation is CASSPGQGTAKNI. In full, the CDR3 reads CASSPGQGTAKNIQYF.

This clone has just a few counts. Partial CDR3 DNA: TGTGCCTGGAGAGCTGGGGGCAGTATGAACACTGAA. It encodes CAWRAGGSMNTE. The complete CDR3 protein is CAWRAGGSMNTEAFF. The J gene is TRBJ1-1, the V gene TRBV30, with D possibly matching TRBD1 (6 bases). The read comes to an end 3 residues before the CDR3 does, leaving the germline J gene to fill in the end. The CDR3 extends over 15 amino acids. CDR1 GTSNPN and CDR2 SVGIG come from the germline V gene (reference sequence). Trimming removed 3 bases at V and 0 bases at J, with 14 bases between.

Only a few counts were recorded for this clone. The CDR3 DNA, read in part, is TGTGCCTGGAGTTCTATTGCAAAAAATTCACCC. Protein product: CAWSSIAKNSP. From start to end, the CDR3 is CAWSSIAKNSPLHF. This chain uses TRBV30 with TRBJ1-6; D unresolved. The read finishes 3 residues shy of the CDR3 end, and the germline J gene is used to complete it. This CDR3 contains 14 residues. Germline-derived CDR1 and CDR2 are GTSNPN and SVGIG (reference sequence). V lost 2 bases and J lost 7, with 12 bases in between.

This clone has only a few counts. The CDR3 is cut off 3 residues early in the read; its end comes from the germline J gene. This chain links TRBV7-8 with TRBJ2-7; TRBD1 might be the D (5 bases). This CDR3 is built from 15 residues. Germline CDR1 is SGHVS and CDR2 is FQNEAQ. V was cut by 7 bases and J by 3 bases, with 19 bases left in between. The part of the CDR3 DNA that was read is TGTGCCAGCACCAGGTCCAGGACATCTAGCTACGAG. Protein: CASTRSRTSSYE. In full, the CDR3 is CASTRSRTSSYEQYF.

This clone has a handful of counts. CDR3 protein: CARGRESGANVLTF. CDR3 DNA, as far as it was read: TGTGCCAGGGGCAGGGAGTCTGGGGCCAACGTC. V and J are TRBV2 and TRBJ2-6; D might be TRBD1 or TRBD2, each matching 5 bases. Sequencing ends 3 residues short of the CDR3 end; the germline J gene provides the rest. V lost 9 bases and J 1 base, leaving 10 bases between the germline ends. CDR1 is SNHLY and CDR2 is FYNNEI in the germline V gene. The CDR3 is 14 amino acids.

This clone came up many times. The read terminates 3 residues before the CDR3 end, so the remaining end is supplied by the germline J gene. The V gene is TRBV20-1, the J gene TRBJ2-3; 11 nucleotides line up with TRBD1. Germline CDR1 reads DFQATT; CDR2 reads SNEGSKA (reference sequence). This CDR3 comprises 14 residues. Partial CDR3 DNA: TGCAGTGCTAGAGAGGACAGGGGGCAATGGACG. Its protein is CSAREDRGQWT. The CDR3 reads in full as CSAREDRGQWTQYF.

This clone was seen ten or more times. The CDR3 extends 3 residues past the end of the read, so its final part is completed from the germline J gene. V gene TRBV19 combines with J gene TRBJ1-5; no reliable D call. The CDR3 spans 12 residues. CDR1 and CDR2 (germline): LNHDA, SQIVND (reference sequence). The covered CDR3 bases are TGTGCCAGTAGTCAAGGTGTTGGCCCC. Protein product: CASSQGVGP. The complete CDR3 reads CASSQGVGPQHF.

The sample holds many counts of this clone. The observed sequence ends 3 residues before the CDR3 terminus, with the missing tail filled in from the germline J gene. The chain uses TRBV5-1 and TRBJ2-5, with 7 bases fitting TRBD1. CDR3 length equals 17 residues. The V gene's germline CDR1 is SGHRS and CDR2 YFSETQ. The junction had 15 bases not matched to a gene; V was cut back by 3 bases and J by 4 bases. This CDR3 reads CASSYSPRTQGVETQYF. The DNA read from the CDR3 is TGCGCCAGCAGCTACTCGCCGAGGACTCAGGGGGTAGAGACC. The entire variable domain, with the rest obtained from reference TRBV5-1 and TRBJ2-5, is as follows: KAGVTQTPRYLIKTRGQQVTLSCSPISGHRSVSWYQQTPGQGLQFLFEYFSETQRNKGNFPGRFSGRQFSNSRSEMNVSTLELGDSALYLCASSYSPRTQGVETQYFGPGTRLLVL.

About this clone itself: The read stops 3 residues short of the end of the CDR3; the missing end is completed from the germline J gene. The chain links TRBV19 to TRBJ1-5, with D possibly being TRBD1 (6 bases). Germline V lookup: CDR1 LNHDA, CDR2 SQIVND (reference sequence). With 11 bases removed from V and 4 bases from J, the gap between germline ends came to 15 bases. There are 13 residues in the CDR3. The chain's CDR3 is CAAGEQGNQPQHF. CDR3 DNA (partial): TGTGCCGCAGGGGAACAGGGAAATCAGCCC.